A selection of T cell receptor beta chains follows, all from one sample in a study of cytomegalovirus exposure and HLA in healthy donors. Here immunoSEQ multiplex PCR was the method, and the copy in TCRdb shows in-frame clones only, minus some. The sample has about 60,000 clones; nearly 85% are singletons. Sequences were obtained from PBMCs. The receptors were gathered from a man aged 30 to 45 in good health and CMV-seronegative. The CDR3 runs from the conserved cysteine through the conserved F or W. A D gene is named only where the DNA matches it firmly. Size is stated for part of the rows, as once, few or many counts, or as a class when the clone is expanded.

V gene,J gene,D gene,CDR3 length,clone size,CDR3 protein,CDR3 DNA
TRBV30,TRBJ1-4,NA,12,NA,CAWSVPEEKLFF,TGTGCCTGGAGTGTACCGGAGGAAAAACTGTTTTTT
TRBV5-4,TRBJ2-7,TRBD1,13,NA,CASSTDRGRELYF,TGTGCCAGCAGCACGGACAGGGGGCGCGAGTTGTACTTC
TRBV4-1,TRBJ2-7,NA,13,once,CASSQATEYEQYF,TGCGCCAGCAGCCAAGCGACAGAATACGAGCAGTACTTC
TRBV6-1,TRBJ2-3,NA,16,NA,CASSDGWRPSTDTQYF,TGTGCCAGCAGTGACGGTTGGCGGCCCAGCACAGATACGCAGTATTTT
TRBV7-2,TRBJ1-2,TRBD1,14,NA,CASSFDRENYGYTF,TGTGCCAGCAGCTTTGACAGGGAGAACTATGGCTACACCTTC
TRBV11-3,TRBJ1-1,NA,12,NA,CASSHSNTEAFF,TGTGCCAGCAGCCACAGTAACACTGAAGCTTTCTTT
TRBV28,TRBJ1-5,NA,14,NA,CASGRGGPNQPQHF,TGTGCCAGCGGAAGGGGAGGTCCCAATCAGCCCCAGCATTTT
TRBV5-4,TRBJ2-2,NA,17,NA,CASSSSGVVLRTGELFF,TGTGCCAGCAGCTCCTCCGGGGTCGTACTTCGAACCGGGGAGCTGTTTTTT
TRBV11-3,TRBJ2-5,NA,14,NA,CASSLEFAVRTQYF,TGTGCCAGCAGCTTAGAATTCGCAGTAAGGACCCAGTACTTC
TRBV14,TRBJ1-2,TRBD1,14,NA,CASSQNRGVEGYTF,TGTGCCAGCAGCCAGAACAGGGGCGTAGAGGGCTACACCTTC
TRBV4-2,TRBJ2-7,TRBD1,18,NA,CASSQDLGTGTVVYEQYF,TGTGCCAGCAGCCAAGATCTGGGGACAGGGACGGTCGTGTACGAGCAGTACTTC
TRBV18,TRBJ1-4,NA,15,once,CASSPSQGLGEKLFF,TGTGCCAGCTCACCAAGCCAGGGTTTGGGTGAAAAACTGTTTTTT
TRBV6-5,TRBJ2-7,TRBD1,16,NA,CASSYSFRTGGSEQYF,TGTGCCAGCAGTTACTCGTTCCGAACAGGGGGAAGCGAGCAGTACTTC
TRBV7-2,TRBJ2-3,NA,12,NA,CASSLYTDTQYF,TGTGCCAGCAGCTTATATACAGATACGCAGTATTTT
TRBV7-3,TRBJ1-2,NA,15,once,CASSPGTPANYGYTF,TGTGCCAGCAGCCCCGGGACACCCGCTAACTATGGCTACACCTTC
TRBV5-1,TRBJ1-2,NA,15,NA,CASSLDGHGGYGYTF,TGCGCCAGCAGCTTGGACGGACACGGTGGCTATGGCTACACCTTC
TRBV15,TRBJ1-3,NA,15,NA,CATSGVGQARNTIYF,TGTGCCACCAGCGGGGTGGGGCAGGCCAGAAACACCATATATTTT
TRBV9,TRBJ2-1,TRBD2,18,NA,CASSASSGRALRRNEQFF,TGTGCCAGCAGCGCTTCTAGCGGGAGGGCCCTCCGTCGAAATGAGCAGTTCTTC
TRBV11-2,TRBJ1-1,NA,16,NA,CASSPFFGQVNTEAFF,TGTGCCAGCAGCCCGTTTTTTGGGCAGGTCAACACTGAAGCTTTCTTT
TRBV29-1,TRBJ1-1,NA,15,NA,CSVDRCGAENTEAFF,TGCAGCGTTGACAGGTGCGGGGCGGAGAACACTGAAGCTTTCTTT
TRBV6-5,TRBJ1-2,NA,13,NA,CASSPTGDYGYTF,TGTGCCAGCAGTCCTACAGGAGATTATGGCTACACCTTC
TRBV5-1,TRBJ2-7,TRBD2,15,NA,CASSSGTSGGYEQYF,TGCGCCAGCAGCTCTGGGACTAGCGGGGGTTACGAGCAGTACTTC
TRBV5-1,TRBJ2-1,NA,18,NA,CASSLGWLGATMNNEQFF,TGCGCCAGCAGCTTGGGTTGGTTGGGGGCTACAATGAACAATGAGCAGTTCTTC
TRBV4-3,TRBJ1-1,TRBD1,14,few,CASSQDRGDTEAFF,TGCGCCAGCAGCCAAGACAGGGGGGACACTGAAGCTTTCTTT
TRBV2,TRBJ2-1,NA,11,NA,CASRRFYEQFF,TGTGCCAGCAGGCGGTTCTATGAGCAGTTCTTC
TRBV10-3,TRBJ2-3,TRBD2,18,few,CATNPGLAGVVGADTQYF,TGTGCCACCAATCCGGGACTAGCGGGAGTAGTTGGGGCAGATACGCAGTATTTT
TRBV14,TRBJ1-1,NA,16,NA,CASSQDLGNLNTEAFF,TGTGCCAGCAGCCAAGATCTCGGTAATCTTAACACTGAAGCTTTCTTT
TRBV6-6,TRBJ2-5,NA,15,NA,CASSYSAGVGETQYF,TGTGCCAGCAGTTACTCAGCCGGGGTCGGAGAGACCCAGTACTTC